This T cell receptor (beta chain) was captured in a study of blood T cell repertoires in COVID-19 (dated by TCRdb to between 2020 and 2021). Some background on the complete study: The collaborator samples originated in the United States, Italy and Spain and spanned the acute and convalescent phases of COVID-19. Sample metadata almost always included a de-identified subject ID, COVID-19 status, age in years and sex. The samples were drawn from the first 160 participants of the ongoing ImmuneRACE study and from 1,254 subjects provided by 6 global collaborators. The repertoires were released in a freely available public database intended as a resource for research on the immune response to SARS-CoV-2. The material from the prospective study consisted of cDNA or gDNA derived from T cells, B-cell-depleted T cells, or PBMCs. Subjects who had been exposed to COVID-19, were actively infected with it, or had recovered from it provided the deeply sampled blood TCRbeta repertoires that made up the dataset. Where available, HLA class I and class II types were obtained from metadata supplied by the sample provider rather than from assay-based typing.

CDR1 and CDR2 are read off the germline V gene as WSHSY and SAAADI. At the junction V is shortened by 8 bases and J by 10 bases; bases outside the gene matches: 7. Counted from cysteine to phenylalanine, this CDR3 has 13 amino acids. The CDR3 DNA has 39 bases and is translated from base 1. Details on this clone: This clone's antigen is unknown. No clone much larger than this one lies a single base away; base qualities are absent.

Beyond this particular receptor, the publication reports: Clinical and demographic metadata were provided uncurated, with the amount varying by source and participant.

TCRbeta CDR3 regions were amplified from genomic DNA by means of the immunoSEQ Assay, a bias-controlled multiplex PCR. The paper's processing steps were these. The number of nucleated cells in each sample was estimated from the amplification of reference gene primers within the assay. To quantify the absolute abundance of each unique TCRbeta CDR3 rearrangement, sequence reads were collapsed and filtered. For each sample, productive Simpson clonality was calculated as the square root of Simpson's diversity index over productive rearrangements. TCRdb took this table from immuneACCESS and kept in-frame rearrangements with V and J called. Such tables lack part of the clones; where checked against another copy, unresolved V genes explain under half of the gap, and the rest is unexplained. The V and J calls and clone size were taken over from that table, and D and trimming were inferred from the DNA. Present in this sample are approximately 460,000 clones, 75% to 90% of which were seen just once. The top ten clones comprise roughly 1% of the sample.

In Seattle, one collaborating source enrolled patients while the infection was active and tracked those patients longitudinally over the course of disease. Each collaborating institution followed its own protocols to collect whole blood in K2EDTA tubes. For TCRbeta analysis, collaborator samples were shipped as frozen whole blood, as isolated PBMCs, or as DNA extracted from either sample type. The origin of this receptor is a man younger than 35 with COVID-19, enrolled during active disease. The sample taken for sequencing was peripheral blood. The sequence is built from TRBV10-2 and TRBJ2-1, and 11 junction bases match TRBD2. The CDR3 sequence is CASGLAGTSEQFF. The DNA reads as follows: TGCGCCAGCGGACTAGCGGGTACTTCCGAGCAGTTCTTC.